Below, one TCR beta chain is given with its context. Its antigen remains unidentified. Expressed TCRB transcripts were sequenced after all isolated RNA was converted to cDNA. Libraries were prepared by immunoSEQ multiplex PCR; TCRdb keeps only in-frame clonotypes and omits some of them. The top ten clones hold around 2.4% of a sample with tens of thousands of clones, 65% of them seen once. Via CD45RO/CCR7/CD25/CD127/CD95/CD27, cells of the CD4+ naive, central memory, regulatory and stem cell-like memory subsets were sorted. The data originate from a study of beta chain features in type 1 diabetes. Notes on the study in general: TCRB CDR3s were moderately but significantly shorter in Type 1 diabetes patients in all four CD4+ subsets. Any HLA-type effect on TCRB rearrangement remained unresolved here.

The CDR3 is 16 amino acids. Trimming removed 3 bases at V and 2 bases at J, with 16 bases between. The germline V gene has CDR1 MNHEY and CDR2 SMNVEV (reference sequence). The receptor comes from a woman in her 30s with type 1 diabetes. Sequencing was carried out using Tregs from blood. This chain uses TRBV27 with TRBJ1-1, with TRBD1 as a possible D gene (5 bases). CDR3 bases: TGTGCCAGCAGTTTCGGGGGTTTGACGGTTAACACTGAAGCTTTCTTT. The encoded protein is CASSFGGLTVNTEAFF.